This TCR beta chain was captured by sequencing in a study of siplizumab effects on memory and regulatory T cells. Study-level points and caveats: Left unconfirmed was the suppressive function of proliferating Tregs from siplizumab cultures.

This CDR3 is built from 16 residues. V lost 4 bases and J lost 3; bases outside the gene matches: 10. Germline CDR1 reads MGHDK; CDR2 reads SYGVNS. Comment on this clone: Its target is not known.

TCRdb's copy holds only in-frame clones and misses some; the assay was immunoSEQ multiplex PCR. The data show more than 85,000 clones, approximately 90% seen once. This chain uses TRBV25-1 with TRBJ2-7, with 9 bases lining up with TRBD1. Sequencing was performed on CD4+ T cells sorted from blood. This receptor was identified in a human donor in good health. The CDR3 reads CASSGVGEGQGYEQYF. The CDR3 DNA is TGTGCCAGCAGTGGGGTCGGTGAGGGACAGGGCTACGAGCAGTACTTC.